What follows describes a single T cell receptor beta chain. The sample belongs to a study of blood T cell repertoires in COVID-19. About the study: The analysed material was cDNA or gDNA that came from T cells, B-cell-depleted T cells, or PBMCs.

CDR3 size: 13 residues. Germline lookup yields CDR1 SNHLY and CDR2 FYNNEI. V lost 6 bases and J 10 bases, leaving 18 bases between the germline ends. Profiling relied on immunoSEQ multiplex PCR, and the TCRdb table lists in-frame clones only, not all of them. The sample contains over 35,000 clones, around nine tenths of which appear only once. This TCR derives from a man aged 65 to 79 with active COVID-19. The chain recombines TRBV2 with TRBJ2-5; D is ambiguous. Sample: peripheral blood. CDR3 protein: CASSATWVGDQYF. The CDR3 nucleotides are TGTGCCAGCAGCGCGACATGGGTCGGTGACCAGTACTTC.